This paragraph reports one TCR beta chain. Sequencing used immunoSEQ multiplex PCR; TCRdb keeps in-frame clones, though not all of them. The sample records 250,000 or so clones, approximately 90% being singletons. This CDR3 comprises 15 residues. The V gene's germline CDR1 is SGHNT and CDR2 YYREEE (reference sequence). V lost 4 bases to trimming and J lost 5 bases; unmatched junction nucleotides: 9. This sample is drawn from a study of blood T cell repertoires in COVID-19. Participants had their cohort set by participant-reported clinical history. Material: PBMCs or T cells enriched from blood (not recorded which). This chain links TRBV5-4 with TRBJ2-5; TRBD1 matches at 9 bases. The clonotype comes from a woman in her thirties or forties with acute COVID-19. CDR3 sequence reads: CASSRRTGAGETQYF. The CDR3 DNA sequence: TGTGCCAGCAGCCGCCGGACAGGGGCTGGGGAGACCCAGTACTTC.